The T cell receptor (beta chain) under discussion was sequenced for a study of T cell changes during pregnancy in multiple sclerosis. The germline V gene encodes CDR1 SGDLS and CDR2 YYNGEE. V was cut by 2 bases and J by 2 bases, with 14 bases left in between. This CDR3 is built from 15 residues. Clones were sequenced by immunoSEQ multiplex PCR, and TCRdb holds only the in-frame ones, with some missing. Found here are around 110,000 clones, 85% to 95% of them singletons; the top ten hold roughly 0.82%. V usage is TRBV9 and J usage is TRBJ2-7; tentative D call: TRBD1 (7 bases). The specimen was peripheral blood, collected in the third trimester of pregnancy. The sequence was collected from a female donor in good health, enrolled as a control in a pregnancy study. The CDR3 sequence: CASSVATGEAYEQYF. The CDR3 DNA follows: TGTGCCAGCAGCGTTGCTACAGGGGAGGCCTACGAGCAGTACTTC.